Below are 9 T cell receptor beta chains sequenced from a single sample in a study of blood T cell repertoires in COVID-19. TCRdb's copy holds only in-frame clones and misses some; the assay was immunoSEQ multiplex PCR. Of a few hundred thousand clones in the sample, roughly 89% were seen once. The sequenced material came from peripheral blood. The receptors here all came from a woman aged 55-69 years with COVID-19, enrolled during active disease.

For the CDR3, the DNA is TGTGCCAGCTCACCGCAGGGAATCAGTAATGGCTACACCTTC. It encodes CASSPQGISNGYTF. The V and J genes are TRBV18 and TRBJ1-2; TRBD1 might be the D (5 bases). Trimming pared 3 bases from V and 6 bases from J, leaving 14 bases between. The CDR3 contains 14 residues. The germline V gene has CDR1 KGHSH and CDR2 LQKENI.

The V call is TRBV20-1, the J call TRBJ2-1; D gene unclear. Trimming pared 5 bases from V and 9 bases from J, leaving 11 bases between. Germline V lookup: CDR1 DFQATT, CDR2 SNEGSKA (reference sequence). This CDR3 is built from 11 residues. The CDR3 nucleotides are TGCAGTGCTTTGCGACTTAGTGAGCAGTTCTTC. It yields the protein CSALRLSEQFF.

The chain combines TRBV6-5 with TRBJ1-6; D is possibly TRBD1 (6 bases). Per germline, CDR1 MNHEY and CDR2 SVGAGI. CDR3 length: 12 amino acids. Trimming pared 5 bases from V and 16 bases from J, leaving 15 bases between. The CDR3 sequence: CASSKPTGALHF. The CDR3, as DNA: TGTGCCAGCAGTAAACCGACAGGAGCTCTCCACTTT.

The V gene is TRBV18, the J gene TRBJ2-5, with a possible D match to TRBD1 (7 bases). From germline, CDR1 is KGHSH and CDR2 LQKENI. CDR3 size: 16 residues. Trimming removed 3 bases at V and 4 bases at J, with 18 bases between. Written as DNA, the CDR3 is TGTGCCAGCTCACCGGCGACAGGGACTCGGGGAGAGACCCAGTACTTC. Translation gives CASSPATGTRGETQYF.

The CDR3 coding sequence is TGTGCCAGCAGCCGGCGAGGGGGCGCGGGCGGGGGGGCGCAGTTCTTC. Its translation: CASSRRGGAGGGAQFF. This chain uses TRBV4-2 with TRBJ2-1, with 9 bases that match TRBD2. The V segment lost 4 bases and the J segment 12 bases; nucleotides outside the gene matches: 16. There are 16 residues in the CDR3. In germline, CDR1 is LGHNA, CDR2 YNFKEQ.

This clone showed up just a few times. The V and J genes are TRBV4-1 and TRBJ1-1; D perhaps matches TRBD1 (6 bases). V was trimmed by 6 bases and J by 0 bases, leaving 11 bases between them. CDR3 length: 14 amino acids. Germline V gene lookup returns CDR1 MGHRA and CDR2 YSYEKL. The CDR3 here is CASRRGSLNTEAFF. The CDR3 nucleotides read TGCGCCAGCAGAAGGGGGAGTTTGAACACTGAAGCTTTCTTT.

J is TRBJ2-5 and V is TRBV5-6, with 10 nucleotides matching TRBD1. The CDR3 has 16 amino acids. Germline assignment: CDR1 SGHDT and CDR2 YYEEEE. V shed 4 bases, J shed 1 base, and the junction held 7 bases outside the gene matches. CDR3 sequence reads: CASSPHRDRGQETQYF. The DNA of the CDR3 is TGTGCCAGCAGCCCCCACCGGGACAGGGGCCAAGAGACCCAGTACTTC.

A single count supports this clone. This chain links TRBV29-1 with TRBJ1-1; 8 positions agree with TRBD1. Germline CDR1 reads SQVTM; CDR2 reads ANQGSEA. The CDR3 loop spans 14 amino acids. After removal of 1 base from V and 5 bases from J, the junction contained 6 bases not matched to a gene. CDR3 bases: TGCAGCGTTGAAGTATCAGGGGGCAGGACTGAAGCTTTCTTT. It codes for CSVEVSGGRTEAFF.

The rearrangement joins TRBV6-8 to TRBJ2-7; D gene unclear. V was clipped by 8 bases and J by 2 bases, with 7 bases between them. This CDR3 spans 11 amino acids. Germline V gene sequence: CDR1 MNHGY, CDR2 SAAAGT. CDR3 coding DNA: TGTGCCAGCCAAGCTACCTACGAGCAGTACTTC. Translating it yields CASQATYEQYF.